Following are 18 T cell receptor beta chains from one sample sequenced in a study of Tregs in tolerant kidney transplant recipients. The protocol was immunoSEQ multiplex PCR, while the TCRdb copy is restricted to in-frame clones and leaves out a portion. This table holds about 52,000 clones. The sequences come from CD4+ T cells from blood, collected before the transplant. The receptor set was obtained from a human donor who received a combined kidney and bone marrow transplant.

CDR3 DNA, as far as it was read: TGCGCCAGCAGCTTGGGTTCCGGGACAAGTGAA. It encodes CASSLGSGTSE. The entire CDR3 sequence reads CASSLGSGTSEAFF. The gene calls are TRBV5-1 and TRBJ1-1; possibly TRBD1 for D (6 bases). The sequence runs out 3 residues before the end of the CDR3; the remainder is reconstructed from the germline J gene. Between the trimmed V and J ends, which lost 0 bases and 7 bases, there was a span of 13 bases. Germline V lookup: CDR1 SGHRS, CDR2 YFSETQ. CDR3 length: 14 residues.

Comments on this clone: The CDR3 goes on 3 residues after the read ends, and that part is filled in from the germline J gene. The rearrangement joins TRBV6-2 or TRBV6-3 to TRBJ2-1; 11 bases align to TRBD1. There are 14 residues in the CDR3. The ends lost 6 bases at V and 3 bases at J; junction bases unmatched: 1. Germline V gene sequence: CDR1 MNHEY, CDR2 SVGEGT. CDR3 amino acids: CASSGTGGYNEQFF. The CDR3 bases that were read are TGTGCCAGCAGCGGGACAGGGGGCTACAATGAG.

To note about this clone: The read falls 3 residues short of the CDR3 end, and the missing part is taken from the germline J gene. The chain joins TRBV19 to TRBJ1-2; 10 nucleotides match TRBD1. V was clipped by 6 bases and J by 1 base; unmatched bases: 5. Germline assignment: CDR1 LNHDA and CDR2 SQIVND (reference sequence). This CDR3 comprises 15 residues. The covered CDR3 bases are TGTGCCAGTAGGACAGGGGGCGTGGGTAACTATGGC. It specifies CASRTGGVGNYG. In full, the CDR3 reads CASRTGGVGNYGYTF.

In the case of this clone: The read comes to an end 3 residues before the CDR3 does, leaving the germline J gene to fill in the end. The J gene is TRBJ1-1, the V gene TRBV18; D perhaps matches TRBD1 (5 bases). The CDR3 covers 13 residues. Germline loops: CDR1 KGHSH, CDR2 LQKENI. CDR3 DNA (partial): TGTCTGACAAGGGAACAGGTAAACACTGAA. Amino acids: CLTREQVNTE. In full, the CDR3 is CLTREQVNTEAFF.

In regard to this clone: The read terminates 3 residues before the CDR3 end, so the remaining end is supplied by the germline J gene. The chain uses TRBV6-2 or TRBV6-3 and TRBJ2-7, with 8 bases matching TRBD1. The CDR3 totals 16 residues. Per germline, CDR1 MNHEY and CDR2 SVGEGT. The ends lost 6 bases at V and 0 bases at J; junction bases unmatched: 10. This chain's CDR3 is CASSRDRGKSSYEQYF. The part of the CDR3 DNA that was read is TGTGCCAGCAGCCGCGACAGGGGAAAAAGCTCCTACGAG.

For this clone: Read data end 3 residues before the CDR3 end; the end is taken from the germline J gene. The V and J genes are TRBV30 and TRBJ2-3, with 9 positions matching TRBD2. J was trimmed by 5 bases and V by 5 bases; bases with no gene match: 11. The CDR3 runs to 15 residues. In germline, CDR1 is GTSNPN, CDR2 SVGIG (reference sequence). CDR3 DNA, as far as it was read: TGTGCCTGGGATTATAGCGGGAGTAAGAAAGATACG. This gives the protein CAWDYSGSKKDT. The complete CDR3 protein is CAWDYSGSKKDTQYF.

As for this clone: The DNA ends 3 residues before the CDR3 does, and the rest of the CDR3 is filled in from the germline J gene. The J gene is TRBJ2-1, the V gene TRBV2; 7 bases align to TRBD2. CDR3 size: 15 residues. Trimming cost V 7 bases and J 0 bases; bases outside gene matches: 6. The germline V gene has CDR1 SNHLY and CDR2 FYNNEI. The chain's CDR3 is CASKLSGFSYNEQFF. The DNA read from the CDR3 is TGTGCCAGCAAACTTAGCGGGTTCTCCTACAATGAG. Together with reference TRBV2 and TRBJ2-1, the CDR3 gives the full variable domain: EPEVTQTPSHQVTQMGQEVILRCVPISNHLYFYWYRQILGQKVEFLVSFYNNEISEKSEIFDDQFSVERPDGSNFTLKIRSTKLEDSAMYFCASKLSGFSYNEQFFGPGTRLTVL.

Details on this clone: The missing CDR3 end, 3 residues past where the read stops, is filled in from the germline J gene. V usage is TRBV10-1 and J usage is TRBJ2-2; 7 bases fit TRBD2. Trimming took 8 bases from V and 5 from J; bases not matched to a gene: 2. Germline V CDR1 and CDR2: WNHNN, SYGVQD (reference sequence). The CDR3 totals 12 residues. The CDR3 sequence is CASGRGTGELFF. The CDR3 bases that were read are TGCGCCAGCGGGAGGGGAACCGGGGAG.

The CDR3 sequence is CASSPEGGRLLFF. The covered CDR3 bases are TGTGCCAGCAGCCCTGAGGGGGGGAGACTA. This chain links TRBV7-2 with TRBJ1-4, with a tentative D call TRBD1 (6 bases). The CDR3 end is not reached by the read, which stops 3 residues before it; the germline J gene fills it in. This CDR3 comprises 13 residues. Germline V gene lookup returns CDR1 SGHTA and CDR2 FQGNSA.

In the case of this clone: The CDR3 extends 3 residues past the end of the read, so its final part is completed from the germline J gene. The chain links TRBV19 to TRBJ1-1, with 8 bases matching TRBD1. Germline CDR1 reads LNHDA; CDR2 reads SQIVND (reference sequence). Trimming cost V 1 base and J 4 bases; bases outside gene matches: 2. CDR3 length: 14 residues. The CDR3 spells CASSIGTGGTEAFF. The CDR3 DNA, read in part, is TGTGCCAGTAGTATAGGTACAGGGGGCACTGAA.

Remarks on this clone: The read terminates 3 residues before the CDR3 end, so the remaining end is supplied by the germline J gene. The chain recombines TRBV18 with TRBJ2-5; 12 nucleotides line up with TRBD1. After removal of 3 bases from V and 1 base from J, the junction contained 12 bases not matched to a gene. Germline V gene sequence: CDR1 KGHSH, CDR2 LQKENI. The CDR3 totals 19 residues. The sequenced part of the CDR3 DNA is TGTGCCAGCTCACCTTTCCGGGACAGGGGGCGCTCGGCCCAAGAGACC. This sequence encodes CASSPFRDRGRSAQET. The complete CDR3 sequence is CASSPFRDRGRSAQETQYF.

Worth noting for this clone: With the read ending 3 residues before the CDR3 end, the germline J gene is used to fill in that end. The gene calls are TRBV10-3 and TRBJ1-2; no firm D call. Germline CDR1 and CDR2: ENHRY and SYGVKD. The CDR3 has 13 amino acids. Trimming took off 2 bases at V and 4 bases at J, with 8 bases between the two ends. The CDR3 loop is CAISEGGPYGYTF. Incomplete CDR3 DNA: TGTGCCATCAGTGAGGGCGGGCCCTATGGC.

The sequenced part of the CDR3 DNA is TGTGCCAGCAGCCTCGACAGGGTGCAAGAGACC. This sequence encodes CASSLDRVQET. The whole CDR3 protein reads CASSLDRVQETQYF. The chain links TRBV6-2 or TRBV6-3 to TRBJ2-5; 7 bases are shared with TRBD1. Read sequence stops 3 residues before the CDR3 end, and the germline J gene provides the missing end. CDR3 size: 14 residues. Germline CDR1 and CDR2: MNHEY and SVGEGT. Losses at the gene ends were 6 bases for V and 2 bases for J; bases not matched to a gene: 6.

Concerning this clone itself: The read gets to within 3 residues of the CDR3 end, and the germline J gene fills in the rest. The chain recombines TRBV5-8 with TRBJ1-1; D possibly corresponds to TRBD1 (5 bases). Per germline, CDR1 SGHTS and CDR2 YDEGEE. Trimming left V 1 base short and J 5 bases short, with 9 bases between. There are 13 residues in the CDR3. CDR3 DNA, as far as it was read: TGTGCCAGCAGCTTGATGGGGCGGACTGAA. It specifies CASSLMGRTE. The full CDR3 sequence reads CASSLMGRTEAFF.

Turning to this clone: The CDR3 end lies 3 residues beyond the end of the read and is filled in from the germline J gene. The chain employs TRBV7-2 and TRBJ1-5; D may be TRBD1 (6 bases). Germline loops: CDR1 SGHTA, CDR2 FQGNSA. V was cut by 5 bases and J by 7 bases, with 18 bases left in between. The CDR3 extends over 15 amino acids. CDR3 region: CASSPTGPGGQPQHF. The sequenced CDR3 bases are TGTGCCAGCAGCCCTACAGGGCCCGGTGGGCAGCCC.

CDR3 DNA, as far as it was read: TGTGCCAGCAGCGGGACTAGTGGGAGGTTGGAAGAGACC. This sequence encodes CASSGTSGRLEET. The entire CDR3 reads CASSGTSGRLEETQYF. The V call is TRBV6-2 or TRBV6-3, the J call TRBJ2-5, with 8 bases identical to TRBD2. The read ends 3 residues shy of where the CDR3 ends; the end is completed using the germline J gene. Trimming took 6 bases from V and 3 from J; bases not matched to a gene: 12. Germline lookup yields CDR1 MNHEY and CDR2 SVGEGT. The CDR3 extends over 16 amino acids.

As to this clone: The read ends 3 residues before the CDR3 terminus; that terminus is restored from the germline J gene. V usage is TRBV6-2 or TRBV6-3 and J usage is TRBJ2-7; a weak D match, TRBD2 (5 bases). CDR1 is MNHEY and CDR2 is SVGEGT in the germline V gene. The CDR3 loop spans 11 amino acids. Trimming stripped 7 bases from V and 4 bases from J, with 8 bases between. The CDR3 loop reads CASTQRYEQYF. CDR3 DNA, as far as it was read: TGTGCCAGCACACAGCGGTACGAG.

Worth noting for this clone: The read terminates 3 residues before the CDR3 end, so the remaining end is supplied by the germline J gene. This sequence joins TRBV7-9 and TRBJ2-7; no firm D call. V lost 7 bases, J lost 1 base, and 8 bases lay in between. Germline-derived CDR1 and CDR2 are SEHNR and FQNEAQ (reference sequence). The CDR3 runs to 12 residues. Incomplete CDR3 DNA: TGTGCCAGCACAGGCCTTTCCTACGAG. The encoded protein is CASTGLSYE. Given in full, the CDR3 is CASTGLSYEQYF.